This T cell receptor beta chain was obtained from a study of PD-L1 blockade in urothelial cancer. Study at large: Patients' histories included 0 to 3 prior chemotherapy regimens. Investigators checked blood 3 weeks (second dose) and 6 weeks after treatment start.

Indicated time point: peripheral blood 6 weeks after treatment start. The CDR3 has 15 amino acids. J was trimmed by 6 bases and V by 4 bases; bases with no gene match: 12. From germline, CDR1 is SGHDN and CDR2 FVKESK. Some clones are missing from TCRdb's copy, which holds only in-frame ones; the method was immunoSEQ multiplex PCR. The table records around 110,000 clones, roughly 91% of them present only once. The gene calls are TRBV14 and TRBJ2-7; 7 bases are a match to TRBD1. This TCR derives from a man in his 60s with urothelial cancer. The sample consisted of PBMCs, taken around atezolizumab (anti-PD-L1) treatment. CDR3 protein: CASSRLETGSGEQYF. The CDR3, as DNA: TGTGCCAGCAGCCGACTTGAGACAGGGTCCGGCGAGCAGTACTTC.